A selection of T cell receptor beta chains follows, all from one sample in a study of human T cells and chemical hapten exposure. TCRdb re-analysed the RACE reads in MiXCR, keeping a single row per CDR3 protein. The sample has 350,000 to 450,000 distinct CDR3 sequences, 4.5% to 6% seen once; the top ten hold approximately 2.8%. The sequenced sample was whole blood, obtained in connection with sensitization to the hapten diphenylcyclopropenone (DPC). The receptors stem from a woman aged 50 to 60 with alopecia areata. Some clones in this sample may be carry-over from other donors' samples. Each CDR3 is given with its conserved first and last residue. A D gene is named only where the DNA matches it firmly. Size is omitted from some rows. Given values are once, few, many or a class for expanded clones.

size	V	D	J	CDR3	DNA
-	TRBV20-1	TRBD2	TRBJ2-7	CSAPGGLAGDPYEQYF	TGCAGTGCCCCTGGGGGATTAGCGGGAGACCCCTACGAGCAGTACTTC
many	TRBV28	-	TRBJ2-5	CASSPRDSPEETQYF	TGTGCCAGCAGCCCCCGCGACAGCCCCGAAGAGACCCAGTACTTC
-	TRBV6-1	-	TRBJ2-3	CASSEAGDTDTQYF	TGTGCCAGCAGTGAGGCAGGGGACACAGATACGCAGTATTTT
many	TRBV4-3	-	TRBJ2-5	CASSQDDGSTETQYF	TGCGCCAGCAGCCAAGATGACGGCTCCACGGAGACCCAGTACTTC
many	TRBV7-6	-	TRBJ2-1	CASIPGVNEGNEQFF	TGTGCCAGCATCCCGGGAGTCAACGAAGGGAATGAGCAGTTCTTC
few	TRBV6-5	-	TRBJ1-5	CASSSLGGLQHF	TGTGCCAGCAGTAGCCTTGGGGGCCTCCAGCATTTT
-	TRBV4-1	TRBD2	TRBJ2-7	CASSGLPSGSYEQYF	TGCGCCAGCAGCGGGTTGCCTAGCGGATCCTACGAGCAGTACTTC
many	TRBV7-9	-	TRBJ2-7	CASSRDYEQYF	TGTGCCAGCAGCCGGGACTACGAGCAGTACTTC
many	TRBV27	-	TRBJ2-2	CASTPAGPGELFF	TGTGCCAGCACCCCTGCGGGTCCCGGGGAGCTGTTTTTT
many	TRBV12-3/TRBV12-4	TRBD1	TRBJ1-3	CASIRSRGRTGNTIYF	TGTGCCAGCATAAGAAGCAGGGGGCGGACTGGAAACACCATATATTTT
few	TRBV6-2/TRBV6-3	TRBD1	TRBJ2-1	CASLGGQGGPEGNEQFF	TGTGCCAGTCTCGGGGGACAGGGGGGACCGGAGGGAAATGAGCAGTTCTTC
few	TRBV20-1	-	TRBJ2-7	CSARALAPTAYEQYF	TGCAGTGCTAGAGCATTAGCGCCTACTGCCTACGAGCAGTACTTC
-	TRBV27	-	TRBJ1-1	CASSLSEGYTEAFF	TGTGCCAGCAGTTTAAGCGAAGGCTACACTGAAGCTTTCTTT
few	TRBV13	TRBD1	TRBJ2-7	CASSFGRGLYEQYF	TGTGCCAGCAGCTTCGGCAGGGGGCTGTACGAGCAGTACTTC
many	TRBV9	TRBD2	TRBJ2-1	CASSGRLAAVGEQFF	TGTGCCAGCAGCGGCAGACTAGCTGCCGTAGGTGAGCAGTTCTTC
-	TRBV4-1	TRBD1	TRBJ1-4	CASSQDTGVDEKLFF	TGCGCCAGCAGCCAAGATACAGGGGTGGATGAAAAACTGTTTTTT
many	TRBV5-1	-	TRBJ2-1	CASRAGLNGDEQFF	TGCGCCAGCAGAGCGGGCCTAAATGGGGATGAGCAGTTCTTC
many	TRBV5-6	-	TRBJ1-5	CASSLAGSQPQHF	TGTGCCAGCAGCTTGGCGGGGAGTCAGCCCCAGCATTTT
many	TRBV7-6	TRBD2	TRBJ2-2	CASSWSGVENTGELFF	TGTGCCAGCAGCTGGAGCGGGGTGGAGAACACCGGGGAGCTGTTTTTT
few	TRBV11-2	TRBD2	TRBJ2-3	CASSLDPSGRAPDTQYF	TGTGCCAGCAGCTTAGATCCAAGCGGGAGGGCCCCAGATACGCAGTATTTT
many	TRBV6-4	TRBD2	TRBJ2-3	CASSELAGATDTQYF	TGTGCCAGCAGTGAACTAGCGGGGGCCACAGATACGCAGTATTTT
many	TRBV3-1	-	TRBJ2-2	CASSLLPGRANTGELFF	TGTGCCAGCAGCCTACTTCCCGGCAGGGCGAACACCGGGGAGCTGTTTTTT
-	TRBV15	-	TRBJ1-1	CATRAGLMNTEAFF	TGTGCCACCAGGGCGGGACTCATGAACACTGAAGCTTTCTTT
many	TRBV11-2	TRBD2	TRBJ2-3	CASSDKRESTDTQYF	TGTGCCAGCAGCGATAAGCGGGAGAGCACAGATACGCAGTATTTT
-	TRBV12-3/TRBV12-4	TRBD1	TRBJ1-2	CASSLAGDRGHGYTF	TGTGCCAGCAGTTTAGCGGGGGACAGGGGGCATGGCTACACCTTC
-	TRBV9	TRBD1	TRBJ1-2	CASSEDRANYYGYTF	TGTGCCAGCAGCGAGGACAGGGCCAACTACTATGGCTACACCTTC
few	TRBV6-5	TRBD2	TRBJ2-2	CASSPGLAGAGELFF	TGTGCCAGCAGTCCCGGACTAGCGGGAGCCGGGGAGCTGTTTTTT
-	TRBV10-3	-	TRBJ1-1	CAIRAGAPMNTEAFF	TGTGCCATCAGGGCAGGGGCCCCTATGAACACTGAAGCTTTCTTT